Listed below are T cell receptor beta chains from one sample, sequenced in a study of blood T cell repertoires in COVID-19. TCRdb keeps only in-frame clones here, not all; method: immunoSEQ multiplex PCR. Of 50,000 to 65,000 clones listed, roughly 92% were seen once; the top ten hold around 4.3%. Sequenced material: peripheral blood. The receptors here all came from a man aged 50 to 60 with active COVID-19. Both conserved end residues are part of each CDR3. The D gene is left open where the match is weak. Clone size appears in some rows only: once, few, many, or a class for an expanded clone.

v_gene,j_gene,abundance,d_gene,CDR3nt,CDR3aa
TRBV2,TRBJ2-7,.,TRBD1,TGTGCCAGCAGTGCCTTAGACAGGGTGAACTACGAGCAGTACTTC,CASSALDRVNYEQYF
TRBV6-5,TRBJ1-2,.,.,TGTGCCAGCAGCCGACAGGTCCTTAACTATGGCTACACCTTC,CASSRQVLNYGYTF
TRBV6-4,TRBJ2-3,once,TRBD2,TGTGCCAGCGGCGGGGGGGGCCCCCTGAATACGCAGTATTTT,CASGGGGPLNTQYF
TRBV9,TRBJ2-1,once,TRBD1,TGTGCCAGCAGCGCCCCTCCGGGACAGGACAATGAGCAGTTCTTC,CASSAPPGQDNEQFF
TRBV7-2,TRBJ1-1,.,.,TGTGCCAGCAGCCCATCTAGAGGGAGGGCTTTCTTT,CASSPSRGRAFF
TRBV11-3,TRBJ2-1,.,.,TGTGCCAGCAGCTTAGCGGTTGGTGAGCAGTTCTTC,CASSLAVGEQFF
TRBV7-3,TRBJ2-1,once,.,TGTGCCAGCAGCTTGGGAGGACTCTACAATGAGCAGTTCTTC,CASSLGGLYNEQFF
TRBV7-3,TRBJ2-2,.,TRBD2,TGTGCCAGCAGCCGCCCTGGGGCGGGGGTTACCGGGGAGCTGTTTTTT,CASSRPGAGVTGELFF
TRBV28,TRBJ1-1,.,TRBD1,TGTGCCAGCAGTTTCCCGACCGGGACAGGGGACACTGAAGCTTTCTTT,CASSFPTGTGDTEAFF
TRBV27,TRBJ2-6,.,TRBD2,TGTGCCAGCACCCCACTAGCGTCCGGGGGGGCCAACGTCCTGACTTTC,CASTPLASGGANVLTF
TRBV5-1,TRBJ1-1,.,.,TGCGCCAGCAGCCCGACACCGGGTATAGGGGAAATCACTGAAGCTTTCTTT,CASSPTPGIGEITEAFF
TRBV6-1,TRBJ1-2,once,.,TGTGCCAGCAGTGAATTAACTCTTGGCTACACCTTC,CASSELTLGYTF
TRBV15,TRBJ1-6,once,.,TGTGCCACCAGCAGAGATCCTTCCCGTAATTCACCCCTCCACTTT,CATSRDPSRNSPLHF
TRBV15,TRBJ2-7,.,.,TGTGCCACCAGCAGAGGGGGGGTAGGTACCTACGAGCAGTACTTC,CATSRGGVGTYEQYF
TRBV4-1,TRBJ2-3,.,TRBD1,TGCGCCAGCAACCAACATCCCCGAGGGACAGGGAGCACAGATACGCAGTATTTT,CASNQHPRGTGSTDTQYF
TRBV4-2,TRBJ1-3,few,.,TGTGCCAGCAGCCAAGATCAATTGAACACCATATATTTT,CASSQDQLNTIYF
TRBV6-1,TRBJ1-2,.,TRBD1,TGTGCCAGCAGTGACGGACAGGGGGCGGTTGGAGGCTACACCTTC,CASSDGQGAVGGYTF
TRBV10-2,TRBJ2-1,.,TRBD2,TGCGCCAGCAAGAACGTTGTGACTAGCGTCAATGAGCAGTTCTTC,CASKNVVTSVNEQFF
TRBV29-1,TRBJ2-7,.,.,TGCAGCGTCCGGACAGAGAACTACGAGCAGTACTTC,CSVRTENYEQYF
TRBV14,TRBJ1-2,.,.,TGTGCCAGCAGCCAAGTCCAGGGCCCCTATGGCTACACCTTC,CASSQVQGPYGYTF
TRBV3-1/TRBV3-2,TRBJ2-7,.,TRBD2,TGTGCCAGCAGCCAAGGGGTAGCGGGGGCCTCCGAGCAGTACTTC,CASSQGVAGASEQYF
TRBV7-8,TRBJ2-7,.,TRBD1,TGTGCCAGCAGCTTAGCGACAGGGGCCGAGCAGTACTTC,CASSLATGAEQYF
TRBV6-5,TRBJ1-4,few,.,TGTGCCAGCAGCCACAGGGAGACAGAAAAACTGTTTTTT,CASSHRETEKLFF
TRBV9,TRBJ2-2,once,.,TGTGCCAGCAGCGTGTTCCTGGGGGAGCTGTTTTTT,CASSVFLGELFF
TRBV7-6,TRBJ2-2,.,.,TGTGCCAGCAGCTTAGTCGCGACAACAGAAACCGGGGAGCTGTTTTTT,CASSLVATTETGELFF
TRBV9,TRBJ2-1,.,.,TGTGCCAGCACCTCGGACAGCTGGGCCGCCTACAATGAGCAGTTCTTC,CASTSDSWAAYNEQFF
TRBV2,TRBJ2-7,.,TRBD1,TGTGCCAGCAGTGGGGAGGGACAGGGGACCCACGAGCAGTACTTC,CASSGEGQGTHEQYF
TRBV12-3/TRBV12-4,TRBJ2-7,once,.,TGTGCCAGCAGTGTAGCAGGAGTCGAGCAGTACTTC,CASSVAGVEQYF
TRBV18,TRBJ2-1,.,TRBD2,TGTGCCAGCTCACCACCGCTCGGGACTAGGGCCAATGAGCAGTTCTTC,CASSPPLGTRANEQFF
TRBV5-4,TRBJ2-3,.,TRBD1,TGTGCCAGCAGATTAACACAGGGGAGCACAGATACGCAGTATTTT,CASRLTQGSTDTQYF
TRBV14,TRBJ1-1,.,TRBD1,TGTGCCAGCAGCAAGACAGGGGCTTGGGGTGAAGCTTTCTTT,CASSKTGAWGEAFF
TRBV18,TRBJ2-1,.,TRBD2,TGTGCCAGCTCACCAGGGACTAGCGGGGCCGCCTCCTACAATGAGCAGTTCTTC,CASSPGTSGAASYNEQFF
TRBV6-2/TRBV6-3,TRBJ1-2,.,.,TGTGCCAGCAGTTATCCTCACCTTACCTTACAGGGAAGTGGCTACACCTTC,CASSYPHLTLQGSGYTF
TRBV4-1,TRBJ2-3,.,TRBD2,TGCGCCAGCAGCCAAGACGTAACGGGGGGTCCTAGCACAGATACGCAGTATTTT,CASSQDVTGGPSTDTQYF
TRBV6-5,TRBJ2-7,once,.,TGTGCCAGCAGAAACGGCTACGAGCAGTACTTC,CASRNGYEQYF
TRBV18,TRBJ1-4,.,.,TGTGCCAGCTCACCCAGGCAGGCCACTAATGAAAAACTGTTTTTT,CASSPRQATNEKLFF
TRBV19,TRBJ1-6,.,.,TGTGCCAGTAGTATGCGGGAGTATAATTCACCCCTCCACTTT,CASSMREYNSPLHF
TRBV6-5,TRBJ2-7,.,TRBD2,TGTGCCAGCAGACTAGCGGGAGACTCCTACGAGCAGTACTTC,CASRLAGDSYEQYF
TRBV12-5,TRBJ1-1,.,.,TGTGCTAGTGGCACAATCGAATACACTGAAGCTTTCTTT,CASGTIEYTEAFF
TRBV7-6,TRBJ1-6,.,.,TGTGCCAGCGGCCGGGACAACTATAATTCACCCCTCCACTTT,CASGRDNYNSPLHF
TRBV28,TRBJ1-2,.,.,TGTGCCAGCAGTCGGGGAGGAGGGGTAAATTTTGACTATGGCTACACCTTC,CASSRGGGVNFDYGYTF
TRBV5-4,TRBJ1-4,.,TRBD1,TGTGCCAGCAGCTTGGCCCTAGGGACAGGGGATGAAAAACTGTTTTTT,CASSLALGTGDEKLFF
TRBV7-9,TRBJ2-1,.,TRBD2,TGTGCCACCGGGACTACCTACAATGAGCAGTTCTTC,CATGTTYNEQFF
TRBV9,TRBJ2-5,.,.,TGTGCCAGCAGCGTAGCTGGGGGACTCCAAGAGACCCAGTACTTC,CASSVAGGLQETQYF
TRBV3-1/TRBV3-2,TRBJ2-1,.,TRBD2,TGTGCCAGCAGCCAAGATGGGCGGGGGGATTACAATGAGCAGTTCTTC,CASSQDGRGDYNEQFF
TRBV2,TRBJ2-2,.,TRBD1,TGTGCCAGCAGGCCAACAGGGGTCACCGGGGAGCTGTTTTTT,CASRPTGVTGELFF
TRBV6-5,TRBJ1-2,.,TRBD1,TGTGCCAGCAGTCCTTACAGGGGTCAGGCTAGCTACACCTTC,CASSPYRGQASYTF
TRBV12-3/TRBV12-4,TRBJ1-2,once,.,TGTGCCAGCAGTTTGGGGGGGTCCTATGGCTACACCTTC,CASSLGGSYGYTF
TRBV5-1,TRBJ1-2,.,.,TGCGCCAGCAGCTTGGAAGGGGCAAGGGTCTATGGCTACACCTTC,CASSLEGARVYGYTF
TRBV7-3,TRBJ2-1,once,TRBD1,TGTGCCAGCAGCTTAACTACCGGGACAGGGGCCTACAATGAGCAGTTCTTC,CASSLTTGTGAYNEQFF
TRBV4-1,TRBJ2-1,.,TRBD2,TGCGCCAGCCGTGGGACTAGCGACTCCTACAATGAGCAGTTCTTC,CASRGTSDSYNEQFF